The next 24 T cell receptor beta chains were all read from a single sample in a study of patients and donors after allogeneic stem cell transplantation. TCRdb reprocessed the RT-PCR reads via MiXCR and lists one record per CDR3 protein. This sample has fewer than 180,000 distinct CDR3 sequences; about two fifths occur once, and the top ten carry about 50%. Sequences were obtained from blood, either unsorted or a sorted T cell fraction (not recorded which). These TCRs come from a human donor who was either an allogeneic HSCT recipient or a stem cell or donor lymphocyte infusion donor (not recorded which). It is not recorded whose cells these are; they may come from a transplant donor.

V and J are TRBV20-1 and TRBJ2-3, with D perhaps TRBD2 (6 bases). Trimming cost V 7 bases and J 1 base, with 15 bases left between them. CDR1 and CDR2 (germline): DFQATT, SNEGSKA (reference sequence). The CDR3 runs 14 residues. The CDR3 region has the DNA TGCAGTGGGGACTCCCGCCCAGGCACAGATACGCAGTATTTT. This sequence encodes CSGDSRPGTDTQYF.

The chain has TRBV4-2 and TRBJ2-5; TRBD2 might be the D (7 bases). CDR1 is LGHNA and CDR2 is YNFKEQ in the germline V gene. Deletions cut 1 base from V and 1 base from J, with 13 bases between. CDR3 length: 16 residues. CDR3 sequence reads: CASSQGGGRLQETQYF. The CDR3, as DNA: TGTGCCAGCAGCCAAGGGGGGGGGCGACTCCAAGAGACCCAGTACTTC.

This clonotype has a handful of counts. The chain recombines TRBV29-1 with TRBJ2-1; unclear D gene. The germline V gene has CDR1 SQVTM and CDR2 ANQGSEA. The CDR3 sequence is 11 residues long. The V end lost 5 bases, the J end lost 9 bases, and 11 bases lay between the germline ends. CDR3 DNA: TGCAGCGTTCACCGAGCCCGTGAGCAGTTCTTC. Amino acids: CSVHRAREQFF.

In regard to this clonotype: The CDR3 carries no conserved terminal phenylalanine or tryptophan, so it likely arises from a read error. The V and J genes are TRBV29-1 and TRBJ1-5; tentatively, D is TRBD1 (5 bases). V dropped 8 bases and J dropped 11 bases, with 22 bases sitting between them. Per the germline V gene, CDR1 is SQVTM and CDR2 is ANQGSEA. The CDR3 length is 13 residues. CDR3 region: CSFRGSGEDAQHL. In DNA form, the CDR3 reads TGCAGCTTCCGGGGATCGGGGGAAGATGCCCAGCATTTG.

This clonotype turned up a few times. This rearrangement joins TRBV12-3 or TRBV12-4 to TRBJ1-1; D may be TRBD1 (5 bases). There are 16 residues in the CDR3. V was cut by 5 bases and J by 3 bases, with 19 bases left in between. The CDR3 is CASSHRGYQEDTEAFF. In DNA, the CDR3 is TGTGCCAGCAGTCACCGGGGCTACCAAGAGGACACTGAAGCTTTCTTT.

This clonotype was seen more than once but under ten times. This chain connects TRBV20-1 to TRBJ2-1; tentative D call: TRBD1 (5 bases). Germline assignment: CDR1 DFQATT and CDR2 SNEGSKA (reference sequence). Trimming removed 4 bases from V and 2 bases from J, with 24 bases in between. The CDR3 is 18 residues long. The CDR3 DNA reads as TGCAGTGCTATTTCCCCATCACAGGCCCTCAGCACCTACAATGAGCAGTTCTTC. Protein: CSAISPSQALSTYNEQFF.

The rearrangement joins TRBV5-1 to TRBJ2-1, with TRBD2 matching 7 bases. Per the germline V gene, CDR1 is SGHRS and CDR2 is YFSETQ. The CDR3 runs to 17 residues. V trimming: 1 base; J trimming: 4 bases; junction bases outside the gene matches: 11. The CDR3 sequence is CASSLYARSSGYNEQFF. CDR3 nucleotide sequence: TGCGCCAGCAGCTTGTACGCTCGGTCTAGCGGATACAATGAGCAGTTCTTC.

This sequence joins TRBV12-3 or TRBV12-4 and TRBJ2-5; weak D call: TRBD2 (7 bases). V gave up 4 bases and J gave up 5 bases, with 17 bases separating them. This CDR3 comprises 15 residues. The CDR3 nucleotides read TGTGCCAGCAGTTCCCGCCTCGGGGGGCAGGAGACCCAGTACTTC. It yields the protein CASSSRLGGQETQYF.

CDR3 residues: CASSPLAGNNEQFF. In nucleotides, the CDR3 is TGTGCCAGCAGTCCCCTAGCGGGGAACAATGAGCAGTTCTTC. J is TRBJ2-1 and V is TRBV12-3 or TRBV12-4, with 9 bases fitting TRBD2. CDR3 length: 14 amino acids. V shed 5 bases and J 5 bases; nucleotides not matched to a gene: 4.

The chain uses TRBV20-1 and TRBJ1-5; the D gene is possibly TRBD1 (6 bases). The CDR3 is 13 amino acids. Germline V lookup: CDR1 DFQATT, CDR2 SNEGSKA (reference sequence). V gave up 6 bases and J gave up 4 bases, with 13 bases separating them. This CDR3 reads CSATQGANQPQHF. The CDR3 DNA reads TGCAGTGCGACACAGGGAGCAAATCAGCCCCAGCATTTT.

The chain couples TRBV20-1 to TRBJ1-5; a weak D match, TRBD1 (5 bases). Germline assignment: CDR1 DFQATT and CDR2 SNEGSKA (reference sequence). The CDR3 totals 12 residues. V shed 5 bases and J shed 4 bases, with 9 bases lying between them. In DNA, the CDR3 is TGCAGTGCTTGCAGGGTTAATCAGCCCCAGCATTTT. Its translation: CSACRVNQPQHF.

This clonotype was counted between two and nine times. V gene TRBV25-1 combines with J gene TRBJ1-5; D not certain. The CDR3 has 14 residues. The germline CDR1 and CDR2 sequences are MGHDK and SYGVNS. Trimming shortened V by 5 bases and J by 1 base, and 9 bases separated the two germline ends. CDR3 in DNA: TGTGCCAGCAGTCGGGTGGGGAGCAATCAGCCCCAGCATTTT. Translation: CASSRVGSNQPQHF.

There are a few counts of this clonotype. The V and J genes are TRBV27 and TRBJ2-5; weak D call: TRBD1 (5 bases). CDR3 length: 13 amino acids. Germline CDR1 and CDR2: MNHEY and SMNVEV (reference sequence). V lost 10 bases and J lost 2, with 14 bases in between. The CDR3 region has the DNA TGTGCCACGGCAGGGCACCAACAAGAGACCCAGTACTTC. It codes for CATAGHQQETQYF.

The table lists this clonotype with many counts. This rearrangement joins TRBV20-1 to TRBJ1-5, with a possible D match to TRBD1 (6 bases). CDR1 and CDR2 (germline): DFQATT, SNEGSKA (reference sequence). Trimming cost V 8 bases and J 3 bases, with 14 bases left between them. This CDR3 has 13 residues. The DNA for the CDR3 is TGCAGTTCGTTGGGACACAACAATCAGCCCCAGCATTTT. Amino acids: CSSLGHNNQPQHF.

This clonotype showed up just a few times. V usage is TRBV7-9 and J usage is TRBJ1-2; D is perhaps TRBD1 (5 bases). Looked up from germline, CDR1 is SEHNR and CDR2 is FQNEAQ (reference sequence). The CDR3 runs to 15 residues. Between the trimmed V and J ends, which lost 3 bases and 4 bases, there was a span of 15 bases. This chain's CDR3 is CASSFSQTVTYGYTF. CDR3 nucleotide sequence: TGTGCCAGCAGCTTCTCCCAGACAGTAACCTATGGCTACACCTTC.

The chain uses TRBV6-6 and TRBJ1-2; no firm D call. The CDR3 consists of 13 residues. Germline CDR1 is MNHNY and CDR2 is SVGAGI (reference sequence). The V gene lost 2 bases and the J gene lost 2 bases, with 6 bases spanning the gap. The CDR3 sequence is CASSYPGNYGYTF. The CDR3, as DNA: TGTGCCAGCAGTTACCCGGGAAACTATGGCTACACCTTC.

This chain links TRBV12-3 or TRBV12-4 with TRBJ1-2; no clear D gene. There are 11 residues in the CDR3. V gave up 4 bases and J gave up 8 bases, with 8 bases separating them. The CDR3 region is CASSSRWGYTF. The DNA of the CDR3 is TGTGCCAGCAGTTCAAGGTGGGGCTACACCTTC.

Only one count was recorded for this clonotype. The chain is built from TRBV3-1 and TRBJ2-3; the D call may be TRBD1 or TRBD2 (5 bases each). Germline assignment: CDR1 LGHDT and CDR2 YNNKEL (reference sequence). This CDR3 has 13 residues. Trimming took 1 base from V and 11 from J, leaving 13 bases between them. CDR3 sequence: CASSQGPTGGQYF. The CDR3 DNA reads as TGTGCCAGCAGCCAAGGTCCCACAGGAGGGCAGTATTTT.

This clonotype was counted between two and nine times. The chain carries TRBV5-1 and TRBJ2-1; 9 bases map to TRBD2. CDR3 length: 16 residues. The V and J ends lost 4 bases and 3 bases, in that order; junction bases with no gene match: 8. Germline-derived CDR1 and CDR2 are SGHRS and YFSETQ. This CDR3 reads CASSPGGTSNYNEQFF. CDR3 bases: TGCGCCAGCAGCCCCGGGGGGACTAGCAACTACAATGAGCAGTTCTTC.

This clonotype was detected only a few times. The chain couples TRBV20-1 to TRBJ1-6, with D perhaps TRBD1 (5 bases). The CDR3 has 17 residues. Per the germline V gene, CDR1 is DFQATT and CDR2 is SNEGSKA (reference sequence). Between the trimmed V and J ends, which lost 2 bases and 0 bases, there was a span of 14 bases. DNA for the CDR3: TGCAGTGCTAGACGGGCCTACAGGAGCTCCTATAATTCACCCCTCCACTTT. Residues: CSARRAYRSSYNSPLHF.

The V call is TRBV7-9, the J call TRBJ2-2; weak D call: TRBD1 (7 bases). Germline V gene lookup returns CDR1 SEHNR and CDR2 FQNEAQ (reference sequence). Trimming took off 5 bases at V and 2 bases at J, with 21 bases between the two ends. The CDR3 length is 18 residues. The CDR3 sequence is CASSPQGGQKPNTGELFF. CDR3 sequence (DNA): TGTGCCAGCAGCCCCCAGGGGGGACAGAAACCTAACACCGGGGAGCTGTTTTTT.

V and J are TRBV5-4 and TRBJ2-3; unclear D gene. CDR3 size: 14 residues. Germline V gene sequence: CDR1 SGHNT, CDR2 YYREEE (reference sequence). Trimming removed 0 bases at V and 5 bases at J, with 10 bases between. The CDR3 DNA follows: TGTGCCAGCAGCTTGGAATTGGGTGGAGATACGCAGTATTTT. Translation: CASSLELGGDTQYF.

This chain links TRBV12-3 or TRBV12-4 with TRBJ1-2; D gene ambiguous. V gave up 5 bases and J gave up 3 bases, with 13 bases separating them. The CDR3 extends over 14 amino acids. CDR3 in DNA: TGTGCCAGCAGTCGTGTACGGCAGGACTATGGCTACACCTTC. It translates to CASSRVRQDYGYTF.

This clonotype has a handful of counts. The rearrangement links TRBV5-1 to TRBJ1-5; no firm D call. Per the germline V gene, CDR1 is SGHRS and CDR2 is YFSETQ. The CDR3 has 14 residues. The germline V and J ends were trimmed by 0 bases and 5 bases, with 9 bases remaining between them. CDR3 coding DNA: TGCGCCAGCAGCTTGGGGCCCACGGATCAGCCCCAGCATTTT. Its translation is CASSLGPTDQPQHF.